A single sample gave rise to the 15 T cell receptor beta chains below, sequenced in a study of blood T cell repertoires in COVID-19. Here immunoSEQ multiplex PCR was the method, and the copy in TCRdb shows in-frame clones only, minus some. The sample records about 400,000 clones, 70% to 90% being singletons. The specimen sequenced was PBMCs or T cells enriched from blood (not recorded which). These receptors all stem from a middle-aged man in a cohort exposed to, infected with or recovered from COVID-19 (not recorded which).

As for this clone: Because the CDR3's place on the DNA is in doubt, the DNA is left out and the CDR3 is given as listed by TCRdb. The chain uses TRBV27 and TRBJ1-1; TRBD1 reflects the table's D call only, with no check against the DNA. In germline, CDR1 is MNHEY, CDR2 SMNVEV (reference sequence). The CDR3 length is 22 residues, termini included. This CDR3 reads CASQAWAFFGQGTRLTKAWAFF.

Here the CDR3 DNA reads TGCGCCAGCAGCTTGTCTGGGGCCCAAGAGACCCAGTACTTC. Translating gives CASSLSGAQETQYF. The chain joins TRBV5-1 to TRBJ2-5, with D maybe TRBD1 (5 bases). The germline V gene encodes CDR1 SGHRS and CDR2 YFSETQ. The CDR3 length is 14 residues. Trimming removed 1 base from V and 1 base from J, with 8 bases in between.

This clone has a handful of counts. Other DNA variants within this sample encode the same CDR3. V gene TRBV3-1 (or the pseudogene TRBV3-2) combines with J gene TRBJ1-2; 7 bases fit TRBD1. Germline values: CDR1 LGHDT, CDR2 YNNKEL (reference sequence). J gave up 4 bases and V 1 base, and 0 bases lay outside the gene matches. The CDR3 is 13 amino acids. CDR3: CASSQGTGYGYTF. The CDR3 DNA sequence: TGTGCCAGCAGCCAAGGGACAGGCTATGGCTACACCTTC.

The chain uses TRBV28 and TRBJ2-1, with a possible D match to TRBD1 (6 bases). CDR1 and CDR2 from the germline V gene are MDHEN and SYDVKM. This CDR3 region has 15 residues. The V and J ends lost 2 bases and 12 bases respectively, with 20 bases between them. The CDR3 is CASSLTGTRGAGQFF. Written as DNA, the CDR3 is TGTGCCAGCAGTTTAACCGGGACACGAGGAGCTGGGCAGTTCTTC.

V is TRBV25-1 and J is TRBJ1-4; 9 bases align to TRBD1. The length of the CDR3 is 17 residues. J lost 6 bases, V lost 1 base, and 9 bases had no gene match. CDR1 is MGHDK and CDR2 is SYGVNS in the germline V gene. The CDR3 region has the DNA TGTGCCAGCAGTGAATCTTTTCAAAGGACAGGGGATGAAAAACTGTTTTTT. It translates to CASSESFQRTGDEKLFF.

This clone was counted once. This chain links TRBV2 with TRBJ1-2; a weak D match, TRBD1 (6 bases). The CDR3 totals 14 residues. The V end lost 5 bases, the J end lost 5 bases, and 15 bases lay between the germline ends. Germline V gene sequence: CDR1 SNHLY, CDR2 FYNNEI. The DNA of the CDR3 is TGTGCCAGCAGTCCCCTCAGGGGAATATATGGCTACACCTTC. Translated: CASSPLRGIYGYTF. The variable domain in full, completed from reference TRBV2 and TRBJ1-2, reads EPEVTQTPSHQVTQMGQEVILRCVPISNHLYFYWYRQILGQKVEFLVSFYNNEISEKSEIFDDQFSVERPDGSNFTLKIRSTKLEDSAMYFCASSPLRGIYGYTFGSGTRLTVV.

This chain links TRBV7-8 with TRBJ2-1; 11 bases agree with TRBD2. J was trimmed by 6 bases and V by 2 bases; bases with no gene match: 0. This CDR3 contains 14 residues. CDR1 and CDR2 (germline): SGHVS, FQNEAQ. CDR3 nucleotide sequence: TGTGCCAGCAGCTTAACTAGCGGGAGCAATGAGCAGTTCTTC. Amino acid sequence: CASSLTSGSNEQFF.

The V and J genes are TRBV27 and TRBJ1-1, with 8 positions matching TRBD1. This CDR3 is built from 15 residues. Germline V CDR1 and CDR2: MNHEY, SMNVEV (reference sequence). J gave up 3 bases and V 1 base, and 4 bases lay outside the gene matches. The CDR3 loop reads CASSLYGTGDTEAFF. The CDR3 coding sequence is TGTGCCAGCAGTTTATATGGGACAGGAGACACTGAAGCTTTCTTT.

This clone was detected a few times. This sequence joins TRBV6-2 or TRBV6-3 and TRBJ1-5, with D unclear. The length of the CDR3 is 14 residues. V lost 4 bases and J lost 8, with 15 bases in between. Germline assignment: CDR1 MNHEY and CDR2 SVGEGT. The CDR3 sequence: CASSSRGPTEPQHF. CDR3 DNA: TGTGCCAGCAGTTCCCGGGGTCCGACGGAGCCCCAGCATTTT.

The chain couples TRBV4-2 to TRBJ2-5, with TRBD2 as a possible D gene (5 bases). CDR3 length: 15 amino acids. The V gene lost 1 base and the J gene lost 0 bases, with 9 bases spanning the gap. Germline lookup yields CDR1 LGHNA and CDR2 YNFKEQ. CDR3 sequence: CASSQGRADQETQYF. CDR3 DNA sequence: TGTGCCAGCAGCCAAGGGAGAGCGGACCAAGAGACCCAGTACTTC.

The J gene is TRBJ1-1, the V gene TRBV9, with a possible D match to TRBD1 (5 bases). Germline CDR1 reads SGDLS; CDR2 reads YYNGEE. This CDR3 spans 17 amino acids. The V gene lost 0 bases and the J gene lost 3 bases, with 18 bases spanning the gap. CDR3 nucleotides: TGTGCCAGCAGCGTAGGGGGCGGGAATGGGGCGGACACTGAAGCTTTCTTT. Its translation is CASSVGGGNGADTEAFF.

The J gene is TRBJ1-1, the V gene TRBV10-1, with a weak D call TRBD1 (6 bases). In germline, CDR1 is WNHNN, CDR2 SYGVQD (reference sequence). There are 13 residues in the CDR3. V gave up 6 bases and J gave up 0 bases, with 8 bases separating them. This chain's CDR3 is CASRQGLNTEAFF. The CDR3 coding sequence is TGCGCCAGCAGACAGGGACTGAACACTGAAGCTTTCTTT.

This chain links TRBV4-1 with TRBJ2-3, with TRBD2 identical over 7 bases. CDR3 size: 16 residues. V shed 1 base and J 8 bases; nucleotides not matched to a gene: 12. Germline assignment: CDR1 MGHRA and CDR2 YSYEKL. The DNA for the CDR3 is TGCGCCAGCAGCCAAGGTCCAGCGGGAAGTGTCGCTACGCAGTATTTT. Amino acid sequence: CASSQGPAGSVATQYF.

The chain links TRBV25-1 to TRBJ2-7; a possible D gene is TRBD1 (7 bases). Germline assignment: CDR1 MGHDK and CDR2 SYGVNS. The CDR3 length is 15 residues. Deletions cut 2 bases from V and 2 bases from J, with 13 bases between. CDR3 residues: CASSEVTGRPYEQYF. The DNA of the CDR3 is TGTGCCAGCAGTGAAGTGACAGGGAGGCCCTACGAGCAGTACTTC.

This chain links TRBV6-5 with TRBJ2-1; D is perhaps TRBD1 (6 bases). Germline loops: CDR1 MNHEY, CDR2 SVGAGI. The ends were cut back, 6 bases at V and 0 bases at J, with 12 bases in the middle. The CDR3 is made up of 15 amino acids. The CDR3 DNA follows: TGTGCCAGCAGAACGGGGACACGCTCCTACAATGAGCAGTTCTTC. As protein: CASRTGTRSYNEQFF.